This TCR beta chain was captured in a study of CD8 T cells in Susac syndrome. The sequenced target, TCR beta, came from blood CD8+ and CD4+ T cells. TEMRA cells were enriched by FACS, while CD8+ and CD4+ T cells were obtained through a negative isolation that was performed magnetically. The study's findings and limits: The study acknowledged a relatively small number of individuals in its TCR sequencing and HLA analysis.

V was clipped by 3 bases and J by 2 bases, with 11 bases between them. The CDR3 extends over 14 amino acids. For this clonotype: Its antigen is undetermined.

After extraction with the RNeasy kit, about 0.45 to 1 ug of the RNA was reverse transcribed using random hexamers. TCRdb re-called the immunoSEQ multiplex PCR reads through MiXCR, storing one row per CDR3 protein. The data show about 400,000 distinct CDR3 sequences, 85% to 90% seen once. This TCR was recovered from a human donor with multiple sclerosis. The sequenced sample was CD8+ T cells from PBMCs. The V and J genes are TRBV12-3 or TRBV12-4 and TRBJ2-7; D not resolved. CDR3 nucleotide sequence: TGTGCCAGCAGTTTCGGCCTAGTAGCCTACGAGCAGTACTTC. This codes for CASSFGLVAYEQYF.